A selection of T cell receptor beta chains follows, all from one sample in a study of Graves' ophthalmopathy and Graves' hyperthyroidism. TCRdb re-analysed the multiplex PCR reads in MiXCR, keeping a single row per CDR3 protein. The profile shows almost 750,000 distinct CDR3 sequences, roughly 41% of them singletons. Source material: peripheral blood. Receptor source: an adult man with Graves' ophthalmopathy. CDR3s include the opening cysteine and the closing phenylalanine or tryptophan. Fields, in order: V gene, CDR3 length, D gene, J gene, clone size, CDR3 protein, CDR3 DNA. A D gene is named only where the DNA matches it firmly. Clone size is shown for a subset of rows, as once, few, many or a class of expanded clone.

TRBV7-9	15	TRBD1	TRBJ1-6	NA	CASSMTGGSNSPLHF	TGTGCCAGCAGCATGACAGGGGGATCGAATTCACCCCTCCACTTT
TRBV25-1	12	NA	TRBJ2-7	many	CASSQDLQEQYF	TGTGCCAGCAGTCAGGACTTGCAGGAGCAGTACTTC
TRBV2	16	NA	TRBJ1-4	NA	CASSPQGSGTYEKLFF	TGTGCCAGCAGTCCACAAGGATCTGGAACCTATGAAAAACTGTTTTTT
TRBV7-2	13	NA	TRBJ2-7	once	CASTPAGGYEQYF	TGTGCCAGCACCCCAGCGGGTGGTTACGAGCAGTACTTC
TRBV11-2	15	NA	TRBJ1-1	few	CASSLVPGLGTEAFF	TGTGCCAGCAGCTTAGTACCGGGGCTGGGCACTGAAGCTTTCTTT
TRBV5-5	15	TRBD2	TRBJ2-7	NA	CASGLRLAGAREQYF	TGTGCCAGCGGCTTGCGGCTAGCGGGAGCTAGGGAGCAGTACTTC
TRBV29-1	16	NA	TRBJ2-6	NA	CSSPGPEAAGANVLTF	TGCAGCAGCCCGGGACCGGAGGCGGCTGGGGCCAACGTCCTGACTTTC
TRBV10-2	13	NA	TRBJ1-1	many	CASSERQYTEAFF	TGCGCCAGCAGTGAGCGACAGTACACTGAAGCTTTCTTT
TRBV12-3/TRBV12-4	14	TRBD1	TRBJ2-5	many	CASTLDRGAQTQYF	TGTGCCAGCACCTTGGACAGGGGGGCACAGACCCAGTACTTC
TRBV7-9	16	NA	TRBJ1-4	NA	CASSLRSDGFNEKLFF	TGTGCCAGCAGCTTAAGGTCGGACGGATTTAATGAGAAACTGTTTTTT
TRBV29-1	12	TRBD1	TRBJ1-5	NA	CSNDREDQPQHF	TGCAGCAATGACAGGGAGGATCAGCCCCAGCATTTT
TRBV29-1	12	NA	TRBJ2-5	many	CSVVPGDRTQYF	TGCAGCGTTGTCCCAGGGGATCGGACCCAGTACTTC
TRBV7-9	14	NA	TRBJ1-4	NA	CASSLAWAGEKLFF	TGTGCCAGCAGCTTAGCGTGGGCTGGTGAAAAACTGTTTTTT
TRBV29-1	12	NA	TRBJ1-4	many	CSVLFRGEKLFF	TGCAGCGTCCTTTTCAGGGGCGAAAAACTGTTTTTT